The TCR beta chain under discussion was sequenced for a study of shared clonotypes between healthy human individuals. Naive CD8 cells comprised CD45RO-negative, CCR7-positively selected cells, excluding terminally differentiated effector memory CD45RA+ cells. Findings and limits, study-wide: It was the non-shared clonotypes that had lower generation probabilities than clonotypes shared by all four donors.

The CDR3 extends over 16 amino acids. CDR1 and CDR2 from the germline V gene are SGHVS and FQNEAQ. V gave up 5 bases and J gave up 0 bases; unmatched junction bases: 3. Each sorted subset replicate got 200 ng genomic DNA, about 33,000 genomes. Here immunoSEQ multiplex PCR was the method, and the copy in TCRdb shows in-frame clones only, minus some. The sample includes more than 2 million clones, just over 90% of them seen just once. On this clone: The antigen is not known. Other nucleotide sequences in the sample specify the same CDR3.

J is TRBJ2-3 and V is TRBV7-8; 12 bases line up with TRBD2. The source of this sequence is a man between 18 and 35 years old in good health. Some clones in this sample may be carry-over from other donors' samples. Specimen: naive CD8+ T cells from PBMCs. CDR3 in DNA: TGTGCCAGCAGCCCTGGGACTAGCGGGAGCACAGATACGCAGTATTTT. Protein: CASSPGTSGSTDTQYF. Variable domain in full (rest from reference TRBV7-8 and TRBJ2-3): GAGVSQSPRYKVAKRGQDVALRCDPISGHVSLFWYQQALGQGPEFLTYFQNEAQLDKSGLPSDRFFAERPEGSVSTLKIQRTQQEDSAVYLCASSPGTSGSTDTQYFGPGTRLTVL.